Sequencing of this T cell receptor beta chain was carried out in a study of blood T cell repertoires in COVID-19. Study at large: T cells, B-cell-depleted T cells, or PBMCs provided the cDNA or gDNA that served as material.

This CDR3 comprises 16 residues. CDR1 and CDR2 from the germline V gene are SGHTA and FQGNSA. As originally analysed: Amplification from reference gene primers served as the basis for estimated nucleated cell counts. Profiling relied on immunoSEQ multiplex PCR, and the TCRdb table lists in-frame clones only, not all of them. V and J calls and clone size come straight from that table; D and trimming were deduced from the DNA. Among roughly 380,000 clones, roughly 87% were seen once, and the ten largest hold 3% to 4%. Turning to this clone: A junction boundary mismatches the germline segment, possibly from a read error.

The chain employs TRBV7-2 and TRBJ2-1; possibly TRBD1 for D (6 bases). What was sequenced was peripheral blood. This TCR came from an older woman with COVID-19, enrolled during active disease. CDR3 DNA sequence: TGTGCCAGCAGCGCCTCAGACAGGACCCTCTACAATAAGCAGTTCTTC. Translated, it gives CASSASDRTLYNKQFF.